These T cell receptor beta chains were read from a single sample in a study of cytomegalovirus exposure and HLA in healthy donors. The assay was immunoSEQ multiplex PCR, and TCRdb's table has in-frame clones only and misses some. The profile shows some 150,000 clones, 60% to 80% of them singletons. Sequencing was done on a sample of PBMCs. All receptors come from a man between 25 and 39 years old in good health and CMV-seropositive. Both conserved end residues are trimmed from each CDR3.

CDR3 protein: AARQGSGYT
V gene: TRBV27
J gene: TRBJ1-2

CDR3 protein: ASGTGFNTGELF
V gene: TRBV5-6
J gene: TRBJ2-2

CDR3 protein: ASSPRGSGGDTQY
V gene: TRBV7-2
J gene: TRBJ2-3

CDR3 protein: ASSRDSAGQGPQH
V gene: TRBV27
J gene: TRBJ1-5

CDR3 protein: ASSYSKRGGVYEQY
V gene: TRBV6-5
J gene: TRBJ2-7

CDR3 protein: ASSVTGTGYEQY
V gene: TRBV9
J gene: TRBJ2-7

CDR3 protein: ASTPNMNTEAF
V gene: TRBV6-1
J gene: TRBJ1-1

CDR3 protein: ASSLGSTDTQY
V gene: TRBV7-3
J gene: TRBJ2-3

CDR3 protein: ASSFTGGQY
V gene: TRBV11-2
J gene: TRBJ2-7

CDR3 protein: ASSPRYGGASDTQY
V gene: TRBV14
J gene: TRBJ2-3

CDR3 protein: ASSLGQGGQETQY
V gene: TRBV5-1
J gene: TRBJ2-5

CDR3 protein: ASSDTGNNEQF
V gene: TRBV2
J gene: TRBJ2-1

CDR3 protein: ATSRAPGGPEAF
V gene: TRBV15
J gene: TRBJ1-1

CDR3 protein: ASSAPTGSSYNEQF
V gene: TRBV7-9
J gene: TRBJ2-1

CDR3 protein: ASSLSARAGTEAF
V gene: TRBV27
J gene: TRBJ1-1

CDR3 protein: ASRTTGTDYGYT
V gene: TRBV6-1
J gene: TRBJ1-2

CDR3 protein: ASSFFSGQEHQPQH
V gene: TRBV28
J gene: TRBJ1-5

CDR3 protein: SVEQTAGGPGNEQF
V gene: TRBV29-1
J gene: TRBJ2-1

CDR3 protein: ASSQSTSSYNEQF
V gene: TRBV4-2
J gene: TRBJ2-1

CDR3 protein: ASSSGGAPDTQY
V gene: TRBV28
J gene: TRBJ2-3

CDR3 protein: AWSPLGGAGFHEQY
V gene: TRBV30
J gene: TRBJ2-7

CDR3 protein: ASGHRGRSTEAF
V gene: TRBV27
J gene: TRBJ1-1